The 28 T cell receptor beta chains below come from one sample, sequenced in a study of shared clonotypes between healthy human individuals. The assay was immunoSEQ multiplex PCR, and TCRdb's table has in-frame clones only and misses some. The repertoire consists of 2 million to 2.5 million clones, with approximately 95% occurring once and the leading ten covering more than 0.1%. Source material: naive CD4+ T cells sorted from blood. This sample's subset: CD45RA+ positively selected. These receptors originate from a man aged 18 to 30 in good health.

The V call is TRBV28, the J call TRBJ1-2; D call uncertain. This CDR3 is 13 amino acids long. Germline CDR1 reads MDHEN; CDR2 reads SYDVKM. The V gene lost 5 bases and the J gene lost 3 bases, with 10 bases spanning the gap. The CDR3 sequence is CASSPRIDYGYTF. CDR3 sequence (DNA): TGTGCCAGCAGTCCCCGGATCGACTATGGCTACACCTTC.

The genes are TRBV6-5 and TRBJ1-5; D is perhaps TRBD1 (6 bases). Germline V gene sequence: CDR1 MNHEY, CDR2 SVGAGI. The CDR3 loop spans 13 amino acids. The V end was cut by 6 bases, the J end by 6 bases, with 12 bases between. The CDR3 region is CASRDSSSQPQHF. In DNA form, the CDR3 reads TGTGCCAGCAGGGACAGTTCGAGTCAGCCCCAGCATTTT.

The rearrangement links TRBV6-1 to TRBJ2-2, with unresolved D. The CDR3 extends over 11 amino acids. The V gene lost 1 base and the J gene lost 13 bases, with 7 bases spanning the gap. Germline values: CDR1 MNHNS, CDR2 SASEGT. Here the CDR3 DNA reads TGTGCCAGCAGTGAAGGTCTCGTGCTGTTTTTT. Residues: CASSEGLVLFF.

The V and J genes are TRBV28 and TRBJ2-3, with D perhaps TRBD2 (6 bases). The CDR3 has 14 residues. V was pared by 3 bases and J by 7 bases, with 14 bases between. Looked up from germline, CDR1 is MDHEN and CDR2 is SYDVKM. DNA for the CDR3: TGTGCCAGCAGTTTTGGGGGGAGTAGAAATACGCAGTATTTT. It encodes CASSFGGSRNTQYF.

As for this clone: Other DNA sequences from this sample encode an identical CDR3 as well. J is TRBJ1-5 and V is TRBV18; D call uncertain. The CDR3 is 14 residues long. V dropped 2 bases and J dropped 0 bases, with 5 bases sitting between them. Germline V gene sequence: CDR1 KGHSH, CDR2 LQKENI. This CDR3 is CASSPSSSNQPQHF. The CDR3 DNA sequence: TGTGCCAGCTCACCATCGTCTAGCAATCAGCCCCAGCATTTT. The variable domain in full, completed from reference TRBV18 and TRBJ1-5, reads NAGVMQNPRHLVRRRGQEARLRCSPMKGHSHVYWYRQLPEEGLKFMVYLQKENIIDESGMPKERFSAEFPKEGPSILRIQQVVRGDSAAYFCASSPSSSNQPQHFGDGTRLSIL.

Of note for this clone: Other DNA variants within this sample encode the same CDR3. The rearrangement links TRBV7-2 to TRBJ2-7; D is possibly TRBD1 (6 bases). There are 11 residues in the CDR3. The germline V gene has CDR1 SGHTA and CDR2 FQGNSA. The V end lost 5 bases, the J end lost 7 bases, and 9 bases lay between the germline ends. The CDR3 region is CASSPDREQYF. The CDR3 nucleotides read TGTGCCAGCAGCCCGGACAGAGAGCAGTACTTC.

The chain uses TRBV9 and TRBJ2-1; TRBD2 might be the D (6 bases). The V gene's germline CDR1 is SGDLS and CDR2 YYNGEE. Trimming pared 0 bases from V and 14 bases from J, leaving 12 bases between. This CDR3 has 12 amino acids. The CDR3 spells CASSVDGGKEFF. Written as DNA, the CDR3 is TGTGCCAGCAGCGTAGACGGGGGAAAGGAGTTCTTC.

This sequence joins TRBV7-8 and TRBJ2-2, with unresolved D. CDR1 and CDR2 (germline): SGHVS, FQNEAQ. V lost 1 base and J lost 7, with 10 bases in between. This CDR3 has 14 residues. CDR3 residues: CASSLEGLGGELFF. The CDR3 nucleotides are TGTGCCAGCAGCTTAGAAGGATTGGGCGGGGAGCTGTTTTTT.

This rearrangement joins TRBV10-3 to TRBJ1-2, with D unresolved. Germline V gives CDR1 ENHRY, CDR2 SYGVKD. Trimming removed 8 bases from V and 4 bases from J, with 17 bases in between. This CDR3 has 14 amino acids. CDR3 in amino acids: CAIGEIRYPYGYTF. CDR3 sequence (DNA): TGTGCCATCGGGGAAATTCGATATCCCTATGGCTACACCTTC.

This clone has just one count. The CDR3 loop is CTSSQDPPRTSGGAGETQYF. In DNA, the CDR3 is TGCACCAGCAGCCAAGACCCCCCGAGGACTAGCGGGGGGGCGGGAGAGACCCAGTACTTC. The V call is TRBV1, the J call TRBJ2-5; the table assigns TRBD2, which was not confirmed against the DNA. TRBV1 is shown as a pseudogene. The CDR3 has 20 residues.

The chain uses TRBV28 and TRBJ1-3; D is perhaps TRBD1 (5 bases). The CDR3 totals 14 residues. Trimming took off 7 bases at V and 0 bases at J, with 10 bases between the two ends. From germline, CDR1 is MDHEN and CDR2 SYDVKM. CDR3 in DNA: TGTGCCAGCATTGACAGTAACTCTGGAAACACCATATATTTT. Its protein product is CASIDSNSGNTIYF.

The CDR3 reads CASSLEGGLNTEAFF. CDR3 sequence (DNA): TGCGCCAGCAGCTTGGAGGGGGGTTTGAACACTGAAGCTTTCTTT. This chain uses TRBV5-1 with TRBJ1-1; D perhaps matches TRBD1 (6 bases). Trimming pared 0 bases from V and 0 bases from J, leaving 9 bases between. Germline V gives CDR1 SGHRS, CDR2 YFSETQ. This CDR3 spans 15 amino acids.

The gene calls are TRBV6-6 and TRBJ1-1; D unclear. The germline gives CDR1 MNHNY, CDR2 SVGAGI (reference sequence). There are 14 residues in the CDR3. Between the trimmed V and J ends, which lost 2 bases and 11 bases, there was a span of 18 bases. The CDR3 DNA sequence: TGTGCCAGCAGTTACCCTGAGACGGGTGGGCGGGCTTTCTTT. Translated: CASSYPETGGRAFF.

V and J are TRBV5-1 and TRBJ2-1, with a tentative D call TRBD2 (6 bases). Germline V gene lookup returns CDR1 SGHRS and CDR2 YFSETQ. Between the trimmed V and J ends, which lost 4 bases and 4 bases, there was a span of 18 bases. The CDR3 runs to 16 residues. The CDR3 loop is CASSRGMAGSYNEQFF. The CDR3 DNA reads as TGCGCCAGCAGCCGGGGGATGGCAGGGAGTTACAATGAGCAGTTCTTC.

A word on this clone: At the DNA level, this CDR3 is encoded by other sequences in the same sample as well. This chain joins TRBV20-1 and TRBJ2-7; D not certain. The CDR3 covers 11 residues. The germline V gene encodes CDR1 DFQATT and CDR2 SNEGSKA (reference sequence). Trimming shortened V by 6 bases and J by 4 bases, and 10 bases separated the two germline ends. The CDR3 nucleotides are TGCAGTGCCAAGACAACTTACGAGCAGTACTTC. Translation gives CSAKTTYEQYF.

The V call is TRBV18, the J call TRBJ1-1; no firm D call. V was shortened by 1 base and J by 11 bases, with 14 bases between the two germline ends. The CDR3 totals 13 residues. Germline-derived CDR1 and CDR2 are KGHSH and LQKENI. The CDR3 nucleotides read TGTGCCAGCTCACCACTCCAAAACCCGGGGGCTTTCTTT. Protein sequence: CASSPLQNPGAFF.

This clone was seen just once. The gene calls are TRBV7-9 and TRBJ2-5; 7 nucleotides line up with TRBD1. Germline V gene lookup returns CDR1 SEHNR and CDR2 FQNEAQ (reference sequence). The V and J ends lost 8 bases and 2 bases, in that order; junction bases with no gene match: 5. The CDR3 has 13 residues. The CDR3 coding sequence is TGTGCCAGCTTAAGGGGGCCGCAAGAGACCCAGTACTTC. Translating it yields CASLRGPQETQYF.

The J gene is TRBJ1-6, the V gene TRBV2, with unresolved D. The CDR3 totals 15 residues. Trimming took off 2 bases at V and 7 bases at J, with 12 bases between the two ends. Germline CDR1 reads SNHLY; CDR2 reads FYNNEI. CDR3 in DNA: TGTGCCAGCAGTGAATCTCTCGTACGCAATTCACCCCTCCACTTT. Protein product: CASSESLVRNSPLHF.

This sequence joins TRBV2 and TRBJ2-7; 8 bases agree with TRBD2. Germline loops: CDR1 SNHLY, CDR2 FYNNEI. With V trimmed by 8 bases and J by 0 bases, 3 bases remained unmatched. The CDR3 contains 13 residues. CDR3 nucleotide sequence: TGTGCCAGCCAGCGGGAGAGCTCCTACGAGCAGTACTTC. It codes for CASQRESSYEQYF.

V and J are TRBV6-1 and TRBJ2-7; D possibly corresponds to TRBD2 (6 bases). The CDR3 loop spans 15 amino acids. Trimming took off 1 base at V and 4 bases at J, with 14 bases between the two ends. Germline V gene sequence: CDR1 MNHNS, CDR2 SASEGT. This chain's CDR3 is CASSEVGGTRYEQYF. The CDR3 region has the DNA TGTGCCAGCAGTGAAGTCGGCGGGACGAGATACGAGCAGTACTTC.

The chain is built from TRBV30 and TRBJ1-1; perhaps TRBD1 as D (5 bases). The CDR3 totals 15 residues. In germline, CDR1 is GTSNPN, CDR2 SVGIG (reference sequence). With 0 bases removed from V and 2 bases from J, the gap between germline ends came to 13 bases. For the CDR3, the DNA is TGTGCCTGGAGTGTACGGGCGACAGCAAACACTGAAGCTTTCTTT. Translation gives CAWSVRATANTEAFF.

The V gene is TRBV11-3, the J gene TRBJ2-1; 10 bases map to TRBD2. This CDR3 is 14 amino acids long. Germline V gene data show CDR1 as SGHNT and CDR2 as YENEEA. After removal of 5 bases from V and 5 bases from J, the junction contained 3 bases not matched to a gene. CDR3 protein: CASSHGLADNEQFF. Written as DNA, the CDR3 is TGTGCCAGCAGCCATGGACTAGCGGACAATGAGCAGTTCTTC.

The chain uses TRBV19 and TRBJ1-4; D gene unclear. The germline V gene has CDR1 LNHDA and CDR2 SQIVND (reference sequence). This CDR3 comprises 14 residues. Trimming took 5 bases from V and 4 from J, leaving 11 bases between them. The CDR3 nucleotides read TGTGCCAGTAGTGTGCGGGGTGGTAATGAAAAACTGTTTTTT. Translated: CASSVRGGNEKLFF.

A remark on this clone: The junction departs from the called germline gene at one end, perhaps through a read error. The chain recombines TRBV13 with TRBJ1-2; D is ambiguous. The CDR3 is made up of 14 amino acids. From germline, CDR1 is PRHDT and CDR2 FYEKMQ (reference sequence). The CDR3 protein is CASSFRTAPNGYTF. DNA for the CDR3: TGTGCCAGTAGCTTTCGGACCGCGCCTAATGGCTACACCTTC.

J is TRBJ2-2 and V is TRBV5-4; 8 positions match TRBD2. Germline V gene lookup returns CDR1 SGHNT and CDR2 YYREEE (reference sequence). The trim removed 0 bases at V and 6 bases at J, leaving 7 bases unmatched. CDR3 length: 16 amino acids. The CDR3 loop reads CASSLEPSGLAGELFF. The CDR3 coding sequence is TGTGCCAGCAGCTTGGAACCTAGCGGGCTAGCCGGGGAGCTGTTTTTT.

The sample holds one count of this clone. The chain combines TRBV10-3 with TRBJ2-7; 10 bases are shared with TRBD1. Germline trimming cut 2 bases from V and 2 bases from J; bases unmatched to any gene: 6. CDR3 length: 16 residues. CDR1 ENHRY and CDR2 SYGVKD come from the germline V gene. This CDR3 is CAISEPGQGNAYEQYF. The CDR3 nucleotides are TGTGCCATCAGTGAGCCGGGACAGGGGAACGCCTACGAGCAGTACTTC.

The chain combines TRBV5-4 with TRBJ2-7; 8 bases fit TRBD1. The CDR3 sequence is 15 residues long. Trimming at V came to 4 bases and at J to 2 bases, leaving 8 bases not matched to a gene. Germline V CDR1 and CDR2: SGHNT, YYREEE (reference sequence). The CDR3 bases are TGTGCCAGCAGCGGACCAGACAGGGGACCCTACGAGCAGTACTTC. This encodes CASSGPDRGPYEQYF.

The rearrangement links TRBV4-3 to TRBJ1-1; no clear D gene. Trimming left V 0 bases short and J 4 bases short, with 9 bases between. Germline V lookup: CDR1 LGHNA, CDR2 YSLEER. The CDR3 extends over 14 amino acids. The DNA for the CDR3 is TGCGCCAGCAGCCAAGAGTCGATTAGCACTGAAGCTTTCTTT. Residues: CASSQESISTEAFF.